Listed here are 27 T cell receptor beta chains from one sample, sequenced in a study of cytomegalovirus exposure and HLA in healthy donors. Use of 60 Vbeta and 13 Jbeta primers characterized the PCR. The protocol was immunoSEQ multiplex PCR, while the TCRdb copy is restricted to in-frame clones and leaves out a portion. The table has some 100,000 clones, 70% to 75% seen once. Sequenced input: PBMCs. All receptors derive from a woman aged 18-29 years in good health and CMV-seropositive.

This rearrangement joins TRBV28 to TRBJ2-3; 7 bases are shared with TRBD2. The CDR3 is 17 amino acids. Germline CDR1 reads MDHEN; CDR2 reads SYDVKM. Losses at the gene ends were 3 bases for V and 1 base for J; bases not matched to a gene: 10. In DNA form, the CDR3 reads TGTGCCAGCAGTTTTCGGGGTAGCGGGCCGCGCACAGATACGCAGTATTTT. It is translated as CASSFRGSGPRTDTQYF.

The chain carries TRBV9 and TRBJ1-1; no firm D call. This CDR3 has 15 amino acids. From germline, CDR1 is SGDLS and CDR2 YYNGEE. V lost 0 bases to trimming and J lost 1 base, with 10 bases between them. The CDR3 bases are TGTGCCAGCAGCGTAGTGAACAGCCCGAACACTGAAGCTTTCTTT. The encoded protein is CASSVVNSPNTEAFF.

This clone was seen a single time. The V and J genes are TRBV6-5 and TRBJ1-1; a possible D gene is TRBD1 (5 bases). The CDR3 covers 12 residues. Trimming left V 6 bases short and J 4 bases short, with 9 bases between. CDR1 MNHEY and CDR2 SVGAGI come from the germline V gene. The CDR3 is CASRTGGTEAFF. As DNA, the CDR3 is TGTGCCAGCAGAACCGGGGGCACTGAAGCTTTCTTT.

The sample holds a few counts of this clone. The V gene is TRBV9, the J gene TRBJ2-7; TRBD2 might be the D (5 bases). Germline lookup yields CDR1 SGDLS and CDR2 YYNGEE. The CDR3 is 13 amino acids. V lost 0 bases, J lost 1 base, and 5 bases lay in between. The CDR3 bases are TGTGCCAGCAGCGTAGGAGGGTCCTACGAGCAGTACTTC. Protein: CASSVGGSYEQYF.

The V call is TRBV25-1, the J call TRBJ1-3, with 11 positions matching TRBD1. Trimming took 1 base from V and 2 from J; bases not matched to a gene: 7. Germline loops: CDR1 MGHDK, CDR2 SYGVNS. The CDR3 spans 18 residues. The chain's CDR3 is CASSESRRDRGAGNTIYF. The CDR3 nucleotides are TGTGCCAGCAGTGAATCCCGGCGGGACAGGGGGGCTGGAAACACCATATATTTT.

A few counts support this clone. This sequence joins TRBV4-3 and TRBJ1-1; D possibly corresponds to TRBD1 (6 bases). CDR3 length: 13 residues. Germline V gene lookup returns CDR1 LGHNA and CDR2 YSLEER. V was trimmed by 4 bases and J by 7 bases, leaving 13 bases between them. The CDR3 nucleotides are TGCGCCAGCAGCCTCCTGACAGGTCTTGAAGCTTTCTTT. As protein: CASSLLTGLEAFF.

The chain carries TRBV27 and TRBJ2-3, with 9 bases fitting TRBD2. V was pared by 5 bases and J by 7 bases, with 13 bases of the junction left unmatched. The CDR3 is 16 amino acids. Germline V CDR1 and CDR2: MNHEY, SMNVEV (reference sequence). CDR3 coding DNA: TGTGCCAGCAGTCCCACATATAGCGGGAGCGTGAATACGCAGTATTTT. Protein product: CASSPTYSGSVNTQYF.

The chain employs TRBV6-1 and TRBJ1-4; 9 bases align to TRBD1. The V segment lost 1 base and the J segment 8 bases; nucleotides outside the gene matches: 5. The CDR3 spans 15 residues. Germline assignment: CDR1 MNHNS and CDR2 SASEGT. The CDR3 DNA sequence: TGTGCCAGCAGTGAAGGGGGACAGGGAGGAGAAAAACTGTTTTTT. It is translated as CASSEGGQGGEKLFF.

The chain has TRBV6-6 and TRBJ2-7; D possibly corresponds to TRBD2 (6 bases). The V end lost 5 bases, the J end lost 0 bases, and 17 bases lay between the germline ends. The CDR3 contains 16 residues. The V gene's germline CDR1 is MNHNY and CDR2 SVGAGI (reference sequence). The CDR3 here is CASSVFQRRDSYEQYF. In DNA form, the CDR3 reads TGTGCCAGCAGTGTTTTTCAGAGGCGGGACTCCTACGAGCAGTACTTC.

The chain recombines TRBV9 with TRBJ2-1; TRBD2 might be the D (7 bases). With 0 bases removed from V and 6 bases from J, the gap between germline ends came to 19 bases. Germline V lookup: CDR1 SGDLS, CDR2 YYNGEE. This CDR3 is 17 amino acids long. The CDR3 spells CASSVEVDSGAGNEQFF. The CDR3 coding sequence is TGTGCCAGCAGCGTAGAAGTGGACAGCGGGGCTGGCAATGAGCAGTTCTTC.

V gene TRBV7-8 combines with J gene TRBJ1-6; D unresolved. Looked up from germline, CDR1 is SGHVS and CDR2 is FQNEAQ. Trimming stripped 1 base from V and 0 bases from J, with 7 bases between. The CDR3 contains 16 residues. Here the CDR3 DNA reads TGTGCCAGCAGCTTAGGCGGGAGCTCCTATAATTCACCCCTCCACTTT. Translated: CASSLGGSSYNSPLHF.

J is TRBJ2-2 and V is TRBV11-1; D remains ambiguous. Germline lookup yields CDR1 SGHAT and CDR2 FQDESV (reference sequence). The CDR3 has 13 amino acids. Trimming removed 0 bases at V and 8 bases at J, with 7 bases between. CDR3 nucleotide sequence: TGTGCCAGCAGCTTAGCGCTGGCAGGGGAGCTGTTTTTT. As protein: CASSLALAGELFF.

This clone was counted a few times. The J gene is TRBJ2-1, the V gene TRBV29-1; a possible D gene is TRBD2 (5 bases). V lost 5 bases, J lost 16 bases, and 21 bases lay in between. There are 12 residues in the CDR3. CDR1 SQVTM and CDR2 ANQGSEA come from the germline V gene. Here the CDR3 reads CSVTRSGPSGFF. The CDR3 bases are TGCAGCGTTACCCGCTCCGGGCCGAGCGGTTTCTTC.

In its sample, this clone was seen once. The chain carries TRBV5-6 and TRBJ1-2; a weak D match, TRBD1 (5 bases). The CDR3 covers 13 residues. CDR1 is SGHDT, CDR2 YYEEEE, per germline. Trimming left V 0 bases short and J 6 bases short, with 9 bases between. As DNA, the CDR3 is TGTGCCAGCAGCTTGGGGGGCGCGGATGGCTACACCTTC. This gives the protein CASSLGGADGYTF.

This rearrangement joins TRBV10-2 to TRBJ2-1; D may be TRBD2 (6 bases). The CDR3 consists of 13 residues. The germline V gene has CDR1 WSHSY and CDR2 SAAADI. The germline V and J ends were trimmed by 5 bases and 7 bases, with 12 bases remaining between them. Here the CDR3 DNA reads TGCGCCAGCAGTCTTCTAGCGCGGAATGAGCAGTTCTTC. The encoded protein is CASSLLARNEQFF.

The chain recombines TRBV28 with TRBJ2-5; a weak D match, TRBD1 (6 bases). Germline-derived CDR1 and CDR2 are MDHEN and SYDVKM. This CDR3 region has 14 residues. Trimming pared 4 bases from V and 5 bases from J, leaving 14 bases between. CDR3 bases: TGTGCCAGCAGTTGGCACAGGGAGTTGGAGACCCAGTACTTC. Translated, it gives CASSWHRELETQYF.

This sequence joins TRBV18 and TRBJ1-1; TRBD1 matches 10 bases. CDR1 and CDR2 (germline): KGHSH, LQKENI. The CDR3 consists of 14 residues. V lost 6 bases to trimming and J lost 9 bases; unmatched junction nucleotides: 10. The CDR3 DNA is TGTGCCAGCTCTCGACAGGGGGCTAACGTTAAAGCTTTCTTT. Its protein product is CASSRQGANVKAFF.

The chain links TRBV6-6 to TRBJ1-2; maybe TRBD1 (6 bases). Trimming pared 5 bases from V and 7 bases from J, leaving 14 bases between. Germline lookup yields CDR1 MNHNY and CDR2 SVGAGI (reference sequence). The length of the CDR3 is 13 residues. In DNA, the CDR3 is TGTGCCAGCAGTCTCCGGGACAATCGTGGCTACACCTTC. This codes for CASSLRDNRGYTF.

V gene TRBV6-5 combines with J gene TRBJ1-5; maybe TRBD1 (6 bases). Per germline, CDR1 MNHEY and CDR2 SVGAGI. Trimming took off 6 bases at V and 7 bases at J, with 10 bases between the two ends. This CDR3 has 12 amino acids. CDR3 loop: CASSDRWQPQHF. CDR3 in DNA: TGTGCCAGCAGCGACAGGTGGCAGCCCCAGCATTTT.

J is TRBJ1-1 and V is TRBV7-8; TRBD1 might be the D (5 bases). CDR1 is SGHVS, CDR2 FQNEAQ, per germline. This CDR3 comprises 17 residues. The V end lost 5 bases, the J end lost 1 base, and 20 bases lay between the germline ends. CDR3: CASSPRPSLGGNTEAFF. The CDR3 nucleotides are TGTGCCAGCAGCCCCAGGCCTTCCCTGGGGGGGAACACTGAAGCTTTCTTT.

This clone was detected only a few times. The rearrangement uses TRBV7-2 and TRBJ2-1; D unresolved. Trimming took off 5 bases at V and 6 bases at J, with 14 bases between the two ends. The CDR3 loop spans 14 amino acids. Germline CDR1 is SGHTA and CDR2 is FQGNSA. The DNA of the CDR3 is TGTGCCAGCAGCATGCGCGAGGCGCTCAATGAGCAGTTCTTC. Residues: CASSMREALNEQFF.

The rearrangement uses TRBV15 and TRBJ2-3; D is perhaps TRBD1 (5 bases). The germline CDR1 and CDR2 sequences are LNHNV and YYDKDF (reference sequence). The CDR3 has 16 amino acids. V lost 0 bases to trimming and J lost 3 bases, with 13 bases between them. Here the CDR3 reads CATSREGVSVTDTQYF. The CDR3, as DNA: TGTGCCACCAGCAGAGAAGGGGTATCGGTTACAGATACGCAGTATTTT.

V gene TRBV5-1 combines with J gene TRBJ1-6; weak D call: TRBD1 (6 bases). Between the trimmed V and J ends, which lost 0 bases and 8 bases, there was a span of 15 bases. CDR1 and CDR2 (germline): SGHRS, YFSETQ. This CDR3 comprises 16 residues. The CDR3 coding sequence is TGCGCCAGCAGCTTGGTCCCTACAGGGACGGATTCACCCCTCCACTTT. It codes for CASSLVPTGTDSPLHF.

The chain combines TRBV6-5 with TRBJ2-1; D is unclear. Germline lookup yields CDR1 MNHEY and CDR2 SVGAGI. This CDR3 has 14 residues. Trimming took off 4 bases at V and 4 bases at J, with 11 bases between the two ends. As DNA, the CDR3 is TGTGCCAGCAGTTCGGCAGGCCCGTACAATGAGCAGTTCTTC. It yields the protein CASSSAGPYNEQFF.

The chain uses TRBV27 and TRBJ1-2, with 9 bases aligning to TRBD1. J lost 5 bases, V lost 4 bases, and 14 bases had no gene match. There are 17 residues in the CDR3. Germline CDR1 and CDR2: MNHEY and SMNVEV (reference sequence). CDR3 DNA sequence: TGTGCCAGCAGTTCCAACATTTGGGACAGGGATACGTATGGCTACACCTTC. Amino acids: CASSSNIWDRDTYGYTF.

This chain uses TRBV7-3 with TRBJ2-7, with TRBD2 matching over 7 bases. This CDR3 has 14 residues. V lost 5 bases, J lost 0 bases, and 4 bases stayed unmatched. Germline V gene data show CDR1 as SGHTA and CDR2 as FQGTGA. The CDR3 spells CASSPGGSSYEQYF. CDR3 sequence (DNA): TGTGCCAGCAGCCCTGGCGGGAGCTCCTACGAGCAGTACTTC. Using reference TRBV7-3 and TRBJ2-7 for the parts outside the CDR3, the full variable domain is GAGVSQTPSNKVTEKGKYVELRCDPISGHTALYWYRQSLGQGPEFLIYFQGTGAADDSGLPNDRFFAVRPEGSVSTLKIQRTERGDSAVYLCASSPGGSSYEQYFGPGTRLTVT.

This chain joins TRBV28 and TRBJ1-2; the D is unclear. The ends were cut back, 2 bases at V and 8 bases at J, with 12 bases in the middle. The CDR3 is 13 residues long. Germline V lookup: CDR1 MDHEN, CDR2 SYDVKM. The CDR3 coding sequence is TGTGCCAGCAGTTTAGCTCCCCGTCAGGGCTACACCTTC. It yields the protein CASSLAPRQGYTF.